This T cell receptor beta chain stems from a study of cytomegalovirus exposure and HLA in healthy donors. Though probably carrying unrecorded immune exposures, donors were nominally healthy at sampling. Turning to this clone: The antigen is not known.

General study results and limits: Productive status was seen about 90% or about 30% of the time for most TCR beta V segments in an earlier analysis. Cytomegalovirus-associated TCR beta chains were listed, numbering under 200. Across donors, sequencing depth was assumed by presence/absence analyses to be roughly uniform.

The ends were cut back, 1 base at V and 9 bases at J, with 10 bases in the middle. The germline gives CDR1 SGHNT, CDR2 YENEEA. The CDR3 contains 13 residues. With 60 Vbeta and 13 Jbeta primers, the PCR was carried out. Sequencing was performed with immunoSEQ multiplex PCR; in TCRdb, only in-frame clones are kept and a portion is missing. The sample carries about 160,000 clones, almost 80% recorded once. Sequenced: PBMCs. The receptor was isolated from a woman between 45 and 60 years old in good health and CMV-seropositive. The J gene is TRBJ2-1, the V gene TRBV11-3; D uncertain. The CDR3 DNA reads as TGTGCCAGCAGCTTAGGGTCGTCGGGTGAGCAGTTCTTC. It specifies CASSLGSSGEQFF.